This entry is about one TCR beta chain. Antigen: not known. The data were obtained in a study of shared clonotypes between healthy human individuals. As defined, naive CD8 cells were CD45RO-negative and positively selected for CCR7, with terminally differentiated effector memory CD45RA+ cells excluded. Data came from immunoSEQ multiplex PCR; TCRdb stores just in-frame clones and leaves some out. The top ten clones hold 24% of a sample with about 820,000 clones, approximately 92% of them seen once. Findings of the study overall: Though the depth was large, rarefaction showed that sorted-subset sequencing was incomplete. Represented diversity, genetic and exposure-history alike, was limited by few donors.

Germline CDR1 reads LGHNT; CDR2 reads FRNRAP. The CDR3 is 12 residues long. With 3 bases clipped from V and 10 bases from J, the junction kept 2 bases outside the gene matches. What was sequenced was naive CD8+ T cells sorted from blood. The receptor was derived from a man aged 30 to 39 in good health. The rearrangement links TRBV12-5 to TRBJ2-2, with TRBD1 matching 7 bases. The CDR3 coding sequence is TGTGCTAGTGGTTTTGGGACAGAGGAGCTGTTTTTT. It codes for CASGFGTEELFF.